The subject of this entry is one TCR beta chain. Its antigen is unknown. The sample holds no much larger clone one base away, and base qualities are not on file. One collaborating source in Seattle enrolled patients while the patients were actively infected and followed the patients over time throughout the course of disease. Each collaborating institution followed its own protocols to collect whole blood in K2EDTA tubes. For TCRbeta analysis, collaborator samples were shipped as frozen whole blood, as isolated PBMCs, or as DNA extracted from either sample type. The V and J ends are trimmed by 5 bases and 1 base, leaving 17 bases between them. The CDR3 sequence holds 16 residues, the cysteine and phenylalanine included. This entry keeps only the CDR3 DNA: 48 bases, framed from base 1. The germline V gene encodes CDR1 SEHNR and CDR2 FQNEAQ (reference sequence). TCRbeta CDR3 regions were amplified from genomic DNA using the immunoSEQ Assay, a bias-controlled multiplex PCR. In the authors' own workflow: The number of nucleated cells in each sample was estimated from the amplification of reference gene primers within the assay. To quantify the absolute abundance of each unique TCRbeta CDR3 rearrangement, sequence reads were collapsed and filtered. For each sample, productive Simpson clonality was calculated as the square root of Simpson's diversity index across productive rearrangements. Sourced from immuneACCESS, this table was stored by TCRdb with only in-frame sequences that have V and J called. A share of the clones is absent; for the studies checked, an unresolved V gene accounts for under half, and the remainder has no known explanation. V and J calls and clone size are copied from that table; D and trimming were computed from the DNA. The sample yields about 370,000 clones; about 90% were counted once. The top ten constitute 8.5% to 12% of the sample.

This entry is derived from a study of blood T cell repertoires in COVID-19 (dated by TCRdb to the early 2020s). With regard to the full study: Samples from collaborators originated in the United States, Italy and Spain and spanned both the acute and convalescent phases of COVID-19. Where available, HLA class I and class II types were obtained from metadata supplied by the sample provider rather than from assay-based typing. The repertoires were made available in a free public database intended to serve as a resource for research on the immune response to SARS-CoV-2. A de-identified subject ID, COVID-19 status, age in years and sex were almost always included in the sample metadata. The material from the prospective study consisted of cDNA or gDNA derived from T cells, B-cell-depleted T cells, or PBMCs. The samples were drawn from the first 160 participants of the ongoing ImmuneRACE study and from over 950 subjects provided by 6 global collaborators. Deeply sampled blood TCRbeta repertoires from subjects exposed to, actively infected with, or recovered from COVID-19 were included in the dataset. Study-wide conclusions, independent of this receptor: The quantity of clinical and demographic metadata differed by source and by participant and was supplied without curation.

This sequence was found in a woman in her twenties or thirties with COVID-19, enrolled during active disease. The sequencing input was peripheral blood. The sequence joins TRBV7-9 to TRBJ2-5; TRBD1 might be the D gene, on 5 matching bases. The DNA is TGTGCCAGCAGCACCTGGGGCAGAAACCGCCAAGAGACCCAGTACTTC. It translates to CASSTWGRNRQETQYF.